This T cell receptor beta chain was found in a study of control samples from healthy donors and cancer patients. V trimming: 0 bases; J trimming: 7 bases; junction bases outside the gene matches: 9. Germline CDR1 LNHNV, CDR2 YYDKDF (reference sequence). The CDR3 loop spans 15 amino acids. TCRdb keeps only in-frame clones here, not all; method: immunoSEQ multiplex PCR. The sample includes 70,000 to 95,000 clones, approximately 89% seen only once; the top ten take more than 15%. J is TRBJ2-7 and V is TRBV15; 7 bases fit TRBD2. The sequencing input was blood. The TCR originated in a man aged 50-59 years in good health. CDR3 nucleotides: TGTGCCACCAGCAGAGAAGCGGGGCCCCTTGGGGAGCAGTACGTC. Its protein is CATSREAGPLGEQYV.